These 17 T cell receptor beta chains came from one sample sequenced in a study of vaccination and CD4 T cells after COVID-19. Specified treatment: 10-day PBMC culture with coronavirus spike peptide pools or control peptides (ViraFEST assay). Their antigen targets remain unknown. At the Johns Hopkins FTIC core, DNA taken from cultured CD4+ T cells was sequenced by way of the Oncomine TCR Beta short-read assay. Each CDR3 protein gets one entry after TCRdb re-called the PCR reads with MiXCR. Among some 11,000 distinct CDR3 sequences listed, more than 35% were seen once. Sequencing input: cultured CD4+ T cells from blood. These receptors all stem from a human donor with COVID-19.

The rearrangement uses TRBV19 and TRBJ2-7; 8 bases line up with TRBD1. The CDR3 has 16 residues. Trimming cost V 1 base and J 4 bases; bases outside gene matches: 9. Germline V lookup: CDR1 LNHDA, CDR2 SQIVND (reference sequence). CDR3: CASSIGATGVRYEQYF. CDR3 coding DNA: TGTGCCAGTAGTATAGGGGCGACAGGGGTGAGGTACGAGCAGTACTTC.

This clonotype showed up just a few times. The chain has TRBV24-1 and TRBJ2-3, with 7 bases matching TRBD1. Germline values: CDR1 KGHDR, CDR2 SFDVKD. Unmatched junction bases numbered 4, after V lost 4 bases and J lost 1 base. This CDR3 comprises 15 residues. The CDR3 DNA sequence: TGTGCCACCAGTGAAGCCGGACAGGGCACAGATACGCAGTATTTT. It codes for CATSEAGQGTDTQYF.

The J gene is TRBJ2-7, the V gene TRBV11-3; D is unresolved. Germline CDR1 SGHNT, CDR2 YENEEA. The CDR3 contains 12 residues. V gave up 2 bases and J gave up 5 bases, with 7 bases separating them. The CDR3 sequence is CASSLPSNEQYF. CDR3 bases: TGTGCCAGCAGCTTACCATCTAACGAGCAGTACTTC.

The chain recombines TRBV6-2 or TRBV6-3 with TRBJ2-2, with TRBD2 as a possible D gene (7 bases). This CDR3 comprises 14 residues. Trimming removed 6 bases from V and 4 bases from J, with 12 bases in between. CDR1 is MNHEY and CDR2 is SVGEGT in the germline V gene. This CDR3 reads CASSKGGLTGELFF. DNA of the CDR3: TGTGCCAGCAGCAAGGGGGGGCTCACCGGGGAGCTGTTTTTT.

The J gene is TRBJ2-3, the V gene TRBV7-9; 14 bases line up with TRBD2. The germline V gene has CDR1 SEHNR and CDR2 FQNEAQ (reference sequence). V lost 5 bases and J lost 8; bases outside the gene matches: 9. The CDR3 runs to 16 residues. The CDR3 is CASSPRTSGGQGTQYF. In nucleotides, the CDR3 is TGTGCCAGCAGCCCCCGGACTAGCGGGGGGCAGGGTACGCAGTATTTT.

In its sample, this clonotype was seen a few times. The CDR3 DNA follows: TGTGCCAGCAGTCCCGTCGGGGGGTCTGGAAACACCATATATTTT. Translation: CASSPVGGSGNTIYF. V gene TRBV5-4 combines with J gene TRBJ1-3; D may be TRBD1 (5 bases). CDR3 length: 15 amino acids. V shed 5 bases and J shed 1 base, with 13 bases lying between them. Germline V gives CDR1 SGHNT, CDR2 YYREEE (reference sequence).

This clonotype turned up a few times. J is TRBJ1-5 and V is TRBV4-2; D might be TRBD1 (5 bases). The CDR3 has 15 residues. CDR1 is LGHNA and CDR2 is YNFKEQ in the germline V gene. With 5 bases removed from V and 0 bases from J, the gap between germline ends came to 11 bases. CDR3 sequence: CASSTGPNSNQPQHF. CDR3 sequence (DNA): TGTGCCAGCAGCACGGGACCGAATAGCAATCAGCCCCAGCATTTT.

V and J are TRBV5-1 and TRBJ2-7; D is unclear. The CDR3 runs 14 residues. Trimming left V 0 bases short and J 5 bases short, with 12 bases between. CDR1 SGHRS and CDR2 YFSETQ come from the germline V gene. CDR3 in DNA: TGCGCCAGCAGCTTGGGTCCAACTGGCGACGAGCAGTACTTC. Translated: CASSLGPTGDEQYF.

V is TRBV15 and J is TRBJ1-5; no definite D call. In germline, CDR1 is LNHNV, CDR2 YYDKDF (reference sequence). The CDR3 length is 18 residues. The V end was cut by 0 bases, the J end by 2 bases, with 17 bases between. The CDR3 spells CATSRDTPVPYGNQPQHF. The CDR3 region has the DNA TGTGCCACCAGCAGAGACACCCCGGTTCCTTATGGCAATCAGCCCCAGCATTTT.

This sequence joins TRBV6-1 and TRBJ2-7; the match to TRBD1 covers 7 bases. Germline trimming cut 5 bases from V and 0 bases from J; bases unmatched to any gene: 10. CDR1 and CDR2 from the germline V gene are MNHNS and SASEGT. The CDR3 is 16 amino acids. Here the CDR3 reads CASSLLPGQSSYEQYF. The CDR3 region has the DNA TGTGCCAGCAGTCTCCTTCCGGGACAGAGCTCCTACGAGCAGTACTTC.

This clonotype was counted between two and nine times. The chain recombines TRBV20-1 with TRBJ2-7, with D tentatively TRBD1 or TRBD2 (5 bases each). V lost 3 bases, J lost 3 bases, and 9 bases lay in between. Germline assignment: CDR1 DFQATT and CDR2 SNEGSKA (reference sequence). The CDR3 consists of 12 residues. CDR3 loop: CSASGASYEQYF. The CDR3, as DNA: TGCAGTGCTAGCGGGGCCAGCTACGAGCAGTACTTC.

The V gene is TRBV7-8, the J gene TRBJ2-1; 11 nucleotides align to TRBD1. Germline CDR1 reads SGHVS; CDR2 reads FQNEAQ. This CDR3 spans 16 amino acids. Trimming took 2 bases from V and 4 from J; bases not matched to a gene: 4. The CDR3 loop is CASSLTGTGGYNEQFF. The DNA for the CDR3 is TGTGCCAGCAGCTTAACCGGGACAGGGGGGTACAATGAGCAGTTCTTC.

This chain joins TRBV7-8 and TRBJ1-2; 12 nucleotides align to TRBD1. Germline-derived CDR1 and CDR2 are SGHVS and FQNEAQ. V shed 2 bases and J 8 bases; nucleotides not matched to a gene: 6. The CDR3 runs 15 residues. The CDR3 protein is CASSLQGQGAGGYTF. In DNA, the CDR3 is TGTGCCAGCAGCTTACAGGGACAGGGGGCGGGGGGCTACACCTTC.

V gene TRBV12-3 or TRBV12-4 combines with J gene TRBJ1-5; D gene unclear. CDR3 length equals 12 residues. With 6 bases removed from V and 5 bases from J, the gap between germline ends came to 8 bases. CDR3 DNA sequence: TGTGCCAGCAGCGACGGTTATCAGCCCCAGCATTTT. It codes for CASSDGYQPQHF.

This clonotype appeared a few times. The chain couples TRBV12-3 or TRBV12-4 to TRBJ1-1; no clear D. The V gene lost 2 bases and the J gene lost 1 base, with 8 bases spanning the gap. The CDR3 contains 14 residues. The CDR3 region is CASSLSSGNTEAFF. For the CDR3, the DNA is TGTGCCAGCAGTTTAAGCTCGGGGAACACTGAAGCTTTCTTT.

The chain joins TRBV2 to TRBJ2-3; D possibly uses TRBD1 or TRBD2 (6 bases each). Germline assignment: CDR1 SNHLY and CDR2 FYNNEI. This CDR3 region has 16 residues. With 2 bases removed from V and 6 bases from J, the gap between germline ends came to 18 bases. CDR3 sequence reads: CASSESGGLAADTQYF. CDR3 sequence (DNA): TGTGCCAGCAGTGAATCCGGGGGCTTAGCGGCGGATACGCAGTATTTT.

The genes are TRBV11-2 and TRBJ2-6; a weak D match, TRBD2 (6 bases). V was clipped by 1 base and J by 0 bases, with 10 bases between them. There are 17 residues in the CDR3. Germline CDR1 SGHAT, CDR2 FQNNGV. CDR3 nucleotides: TGTGCCAGCAGCTTAGTGGGGGGAAGCTCTGGGGCCAACGTCCTGACTTTC. It codes for CASSLVGGSSGANVLTF.